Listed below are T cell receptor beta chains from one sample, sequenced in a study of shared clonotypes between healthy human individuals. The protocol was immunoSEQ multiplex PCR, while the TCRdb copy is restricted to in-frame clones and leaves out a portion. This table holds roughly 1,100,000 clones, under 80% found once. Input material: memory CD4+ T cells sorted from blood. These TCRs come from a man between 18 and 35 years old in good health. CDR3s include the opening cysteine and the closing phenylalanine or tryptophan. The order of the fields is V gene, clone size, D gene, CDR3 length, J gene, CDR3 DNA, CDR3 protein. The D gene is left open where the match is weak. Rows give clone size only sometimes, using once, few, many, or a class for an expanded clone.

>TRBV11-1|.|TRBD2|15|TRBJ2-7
TGTGCCAGCAGCCGGGGGGGGCCCCTAGTTTACGAGCAGTACTTC
CASSRGGPLVYEQYF
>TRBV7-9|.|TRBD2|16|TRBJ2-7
TGTGCCAGCAGCTCGCCGGGACTAGCGGGGACCTACGAGCAGTACTTC
CASSSPGLAGTYEQYF
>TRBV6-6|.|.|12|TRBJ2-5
TGTGCCAGCAGTCAAACTCAAGAGACCCAGTACTTC
CASSQTQETQYF
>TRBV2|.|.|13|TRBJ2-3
TGTGCCAGCAGTCCCGATTACACAGATACGCAGTATTTT
CASSPDYTDTQYF
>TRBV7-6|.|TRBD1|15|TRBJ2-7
TGTGCCAGCAGCTCATCTGGGACAGGGACCTACGAGCAGTACTTC
CASSSSGTGTYEQYF
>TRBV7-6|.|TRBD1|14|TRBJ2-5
TGTGCCAGCAAAGTCGCACTGGGACAGGAGACCCAGTACTTC
CASKVALGQETQYF
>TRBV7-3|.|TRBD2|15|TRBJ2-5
TGTGCCAGCAGCCTAATAGCGGGGGGGCAAGAGACCCAGTACTTC
CASSLIAGGQETQYF
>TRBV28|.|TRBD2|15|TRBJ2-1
TGTGCCAGCAGCCGACTAGCGGGGGGCCTGGGTGAGCAGTTCTTC
CASSRLAGGLGEQFF
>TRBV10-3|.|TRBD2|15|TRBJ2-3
TGTGCCATCAGTGAGTCCTCTAGCGGGGGTGATACGCAGTATTTT
CAISESSSGGDTQYF
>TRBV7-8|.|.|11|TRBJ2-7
TGTGCCAGCAGCCCTGCGTCCGAGCAGTACTTC
CASSPASEQYF
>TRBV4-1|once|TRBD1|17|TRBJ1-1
TGCGCCAGCAGCCACGAGGGGGCAGGGAGAATTAACACTGAAGCTTTCTTT
CASSHEGAGRINTEAFF
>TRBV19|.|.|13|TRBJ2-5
TGTGCCAGTAGACGGTCAGGGCTGGAGACCCAGTACTTC
CASRRSGLETQYF
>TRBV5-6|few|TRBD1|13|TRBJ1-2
TGTGCCAGCAAAGGGACAGGGGACTATGGCTACACCTTC
CASKGTGDYGYTF
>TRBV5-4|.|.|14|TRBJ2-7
TGTGCCAGCAGCTTGGCGGGCAGCCCCTACGAGCAGTACTTC
CASSLAGSPYEQYF
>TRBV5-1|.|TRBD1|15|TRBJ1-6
TGCGCCAGCAGAAGATCCGGGACAGGCGATTCACCCCTCCACTTT
CASRRSGTGDSPLHF
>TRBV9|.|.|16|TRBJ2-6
TGTGCCAGCAGCGCCAGGGGAGACTCTGGGGCCAACGTCCTGACTTTC
CASSARGDSGANVLTF
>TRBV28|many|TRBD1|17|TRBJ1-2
TGTGCCAGCAGTTTATCTAGGACAGGGAGGTATAACTATGGCTACACCTTC
CASSLSRTGRYNYGYTF